The present TCR beta chain was sequenced within a study of blood T cell repertoires in COVID-19. Overall study: T cells, B-cell-depleted T cells, or PBMCs provided the cDNA or gDNA that served as material.

Sequencing used immunoSEQ multiplex PCR; TCRdb keeps in-frame clones, though not all of them. The sample lists under 200,000 clones; around 90% were seen once. This clone was seen just once. The sequencing sample was made of peripheral blood. This sequence originates from a man aged 18 to 30 with acute or convalescent COVID-19.

This CDR3 is CASSLSRGGMGSPLHF. CDR3 bases: TGTGCCAGCAGTTTATCTAGGGGGGGTATGGGTTCACCCCTCCACTTT. This chain joins TRBV27 and TRBJ1-6, with a weak D call TRBD1 (6 bases). Germline loops: CDR1 MNHEY, CDR2 SMNVEV (reference sequence). The germline V and J ends were trimmed by 0 bases and 9 bases, with 15 bases remaining between them. CDR3 length equals 16 residues.